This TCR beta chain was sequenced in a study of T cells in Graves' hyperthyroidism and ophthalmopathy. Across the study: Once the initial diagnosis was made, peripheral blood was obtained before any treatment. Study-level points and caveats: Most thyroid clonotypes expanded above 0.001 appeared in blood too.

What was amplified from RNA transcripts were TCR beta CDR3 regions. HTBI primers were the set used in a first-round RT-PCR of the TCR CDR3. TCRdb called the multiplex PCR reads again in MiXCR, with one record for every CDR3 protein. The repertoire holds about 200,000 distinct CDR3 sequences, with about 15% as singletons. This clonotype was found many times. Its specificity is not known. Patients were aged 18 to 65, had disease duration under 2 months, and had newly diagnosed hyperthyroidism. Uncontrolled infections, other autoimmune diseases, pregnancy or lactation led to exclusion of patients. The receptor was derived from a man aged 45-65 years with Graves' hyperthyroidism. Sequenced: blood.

The chain's CDR3 is CSVEATVNEKLFF. For the CDR3, the DNA is TGCAGCGTTGAGGCGACAGTTAATGAAAAACTGTTTTTT. This chain links TRBV29-1 with TRBJ1-4, with D perhaps matching TRBD1 (5 bases). CDR1 SQVTM and CDR2 ANQGSEA come from the germline V gene. CDR3 length: 13 amino acids. Trimming took 3 bases from V and 4 from J, leaving 9 bases between them.